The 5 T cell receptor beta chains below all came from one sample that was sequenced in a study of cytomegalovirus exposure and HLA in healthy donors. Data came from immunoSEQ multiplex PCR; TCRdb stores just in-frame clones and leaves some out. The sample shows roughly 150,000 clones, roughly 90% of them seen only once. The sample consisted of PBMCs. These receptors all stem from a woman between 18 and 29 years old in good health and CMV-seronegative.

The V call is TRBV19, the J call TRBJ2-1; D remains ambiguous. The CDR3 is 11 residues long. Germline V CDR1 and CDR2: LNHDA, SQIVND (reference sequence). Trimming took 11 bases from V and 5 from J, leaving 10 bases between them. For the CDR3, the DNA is TGTGCCGCCCCGGTTAACAATGAGCAGTTCTTC. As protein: CAAPVNNEQFF.

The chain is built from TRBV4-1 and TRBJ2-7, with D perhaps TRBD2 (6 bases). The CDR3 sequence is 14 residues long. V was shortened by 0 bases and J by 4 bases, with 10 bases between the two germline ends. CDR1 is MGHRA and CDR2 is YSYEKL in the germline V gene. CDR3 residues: CASSQDRRGYEQYF. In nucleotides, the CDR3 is TGCGCCAGCAGCCAAGATAGGCGGGGATACGAGCAGTACTTC.

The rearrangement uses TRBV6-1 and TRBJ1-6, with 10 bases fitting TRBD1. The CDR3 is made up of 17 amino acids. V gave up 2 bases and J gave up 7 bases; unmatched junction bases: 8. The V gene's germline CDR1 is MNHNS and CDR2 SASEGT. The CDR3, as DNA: TGTGCCAGCAGTGAAAAGAAAACGGGACAGGGGAATTCACCCCTCCACTTT. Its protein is CASSEKKTGQGNSPLHF.

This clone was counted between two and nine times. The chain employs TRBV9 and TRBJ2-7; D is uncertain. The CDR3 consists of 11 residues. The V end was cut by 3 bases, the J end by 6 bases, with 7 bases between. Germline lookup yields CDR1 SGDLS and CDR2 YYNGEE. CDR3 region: CASSAFGEQYF. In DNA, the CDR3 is TGTGCCAGCAGCGCCTTCGGCGAGCAGTACTTC.

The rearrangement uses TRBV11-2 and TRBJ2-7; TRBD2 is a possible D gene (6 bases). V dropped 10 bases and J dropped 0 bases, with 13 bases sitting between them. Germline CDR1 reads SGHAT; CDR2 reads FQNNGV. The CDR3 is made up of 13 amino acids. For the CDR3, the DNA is TGTGCCACCTCCGGGAGTCACTCCTACGAGCAGTACTTC. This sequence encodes CATSGSHSYEQYF.